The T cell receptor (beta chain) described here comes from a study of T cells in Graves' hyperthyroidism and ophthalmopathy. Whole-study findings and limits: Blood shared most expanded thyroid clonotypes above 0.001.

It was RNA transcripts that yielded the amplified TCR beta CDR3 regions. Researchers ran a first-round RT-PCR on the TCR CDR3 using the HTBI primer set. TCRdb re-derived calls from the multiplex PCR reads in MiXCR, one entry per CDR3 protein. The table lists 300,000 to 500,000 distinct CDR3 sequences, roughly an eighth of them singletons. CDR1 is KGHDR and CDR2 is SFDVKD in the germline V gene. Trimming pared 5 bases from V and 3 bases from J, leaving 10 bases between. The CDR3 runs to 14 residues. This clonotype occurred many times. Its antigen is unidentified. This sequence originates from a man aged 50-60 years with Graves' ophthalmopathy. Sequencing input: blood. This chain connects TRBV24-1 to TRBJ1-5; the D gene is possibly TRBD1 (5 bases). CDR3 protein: CATSGGRYNQPQHF. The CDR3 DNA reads TGTGCCACCAGTGGGGGCAGGTACAATCAGCCCCAGCATTTT.